Listed here are 10 T cell receptor beta chains from one sample, sequenced in a study of cytotoxic CD8 clonotypes in ibrutinib-treated CLL. The assay was immunoSEQ multiplex PCR, and TCRdb's table has in-frame clones only and misses some. The table shows roughly 150,000 clones, with roughly 80% occurring only once. This material consisted of PBMCs, taken after 24 months of ibrutinib treatment. These receptors came from a human donor with chronic lymphocytic leukemia.

This chain connects TRBV5-1 to TRBJ2-3; D possibly corresponds to TRBD1 (5 bases). The CDR3 is made up of 14 amino acids. Germline CDR1 SGHRS, CDR2 YFSETQ. The V end lost 6 bases, the J end lost 4 bases, and 15 bases lay between the germline ends. The CDR3: CASTQTDSADTQYF. Here the CDR3 DNA reads TGCGCCAGCACCCAGACCGACAGTGCAGATACGCAGTATTTT.

The chain combines TRBV5-1 with TRBJ2-1; D might be TRBD1 (6 bases). V gave up 0 bases and J gave up 6 bases, with 10 bases separating them. The CDR3 runs 14 residues. Looked up from germline, CDR1 is SGHRS and CDR2 is YFSETQ. The DNA for the CDR3 is TGCGCCAGCAGCTTGGTACAGGGTGGCAATGAGCAGTTCTTC. Translation gives CASSLVQGGNEQFF.

The chain couples TRBV5-1 to TRBJ2-3; no clear D gene. The CDR3 loop spans 14 amino acids. V lost 0 bases, J lost 6 bases, and 11 bases lay in between. From germline, CDR1 is SGHRS and CDR2 YFSETQ. The chain's CDR3 is CASSLVAKLDTQYF. CDR3 nucleotides: TGCGCCAGCAGCTTGGTGGCGAAATTGGATACGCAGTATTTT.

This clone was counted a single time. The CDR3 sequence: CASSSTSGGYNEQFF. The DNA of the CDR3 is TGTGCCAGCTCATCAACTAGCGGGGGATACAATGAGCAGTTCTTC. The J gene is TRBJ2-1, the V gene TRBV18, with 11 bases fitting TRBD2. Germline assignment: CDR1 KGHSH and CDR2 LQKENI. The trim removed 5 bases at V and 4 bases at J, leaving 4 bases unmatched. This CDR3 comprises 15 residues.

This rearrangement joins TRBV4-2 to TRBJ1-3; no clear D. V gave up 1 base and J gave up 0 bases, with 10 bases separating them. The CDR3 loop spans 16 amino acids. Germline CDR1 reads LGHNA; CDR2 reads YNFKEQ. CDR3 nucleotide sequence: TGTGCCAGCAGCCAAGGAGGGCCGAGCTCTGGAAACACCATATATTTT. Its translation is CASSQGGPSSGNTIYF.

The chain has TRBV28 and TRBJ2-7; 7 bases agree with TRBD1. J lost 3 bases, V lost 8 bases, and 4 bases had no gene match. Germline V CDR1 and CDR2: MDHEN, SYDVKM. The CDR3 covers 12 residues. The CDR3 protein is CASATGHYEQYF. CDR3 in DNA: TGTGCCAGCGCGACAGGGCACTACGAGCAGTACTTC.

This chain joins TRBV19 and TRBJ1-4; 8 nucleotides align to TRBD1. Germline lookup yields CDR1 LNHDA and CDR2 SQIVND (reference sequence). V was pared by 7 bases and J by 7 bases, with 14 bases of the junction left unmatched. This CDR3 is 16 amino acids long. CDR3 sequence reads: CASTPLRDRPGEKLFF. As DNA, the CDR3 is TGTGCCAGTACCCCATTAAGGGACAGGCCGGGTGAAAAACTGTTTTTT.

This clone has a single count. The V and J genes are TRBV5-5 and TRBJ1-2; D gene unclear. Germline values: CDR1 SGHKS, CDR2 YYEKEE (reference sequence). CDR3 length: 13 residues. V was trimmed by 7 bases and J by 3 bases, leaving 13 bases between them. CDR3 sequence: CASPPLPHYGYTF. In nucleotides, the CDR3 is TGTGCCAGCCCCCCGCTGCCTCACTATGGCTACACCTTC.

The chain combines TRBV21-1 with TRBJ2-6; the D call in the table, TRBD1, was not verified against the DNA. TRBV21-1 is designated a pseudogene. This CDR3 is built from 17 residues. The CDR3 loop reads CASSKDREVSGANVLTF. CDR3 nucleotide sequence: TGTGCCAGCAGCAAAGACAGAGAAGTCTCTGGGGCCAACGTCCTGACTTTC.

CDR3 sequence reads: CASSQESRDTEAFF. The CDR3, as DNA: TGCGCCAGCAGCCAAGAATCACGGGACACTGAAGCTTTCTTT. V gene TRBV4-3 combines with J gene TRBJ1-1; D remains ambiguous. From germline, CDR1 is LGHNA and CDR2 YSLEER. CDR3 size: 14 residues. V shed 0 bases and J shed 3 bases, with 8 bases lying between them.